This T cell receptor (beta chain) was identified during a study of early T cells in non-severe SARS-CoV-2 infection. Study at large: Bulk RNA from unsorted whole blood was sequenced; chains were unpaired.

Findings of the study overall: The study's VDJdb matching favored anti-spike CD8 responses and missed private and CD4 specificities.

V was clipped by 0 bases and J by 0 bases; unmatched bases: 18. The length of the CDR3 is 21 residues. CDR1 is SGHTA and CDR2 is FQGNSA in the germline V gene. Individual cDNA molecules received unique molecular identifiers. TCRdb analysed the 5' RACE reads with MiXCR anew, one entry per CDR3 protein. Of 35,000 to 45,000 distinct CDR3 sequences listed, approximately 5.9% are singletons. This clonotype was detected only a few times. Antigen unknown. J is TRBJ2-7 and V is TRBV7-2; 9 bases line up with TRBD2. The TCR sequence derives from an adult who was a healthcare worker with PCR-confirmed SARS-CoV-2 infection or an uninfected control (not recorded which). This specimen consisted of whole blood, obtained at baseline. CDR3 nucleotides: TGTGCCAGCAGCTTAGCGTCGAGACGTAGCGGGGGTTCCAGAAGCTCCTACGAGCAGTACTTC. It encodes CASSLASRRSGGSRSSYEQYF. Complete variable domain (other parts from reference TRBV7-2 and TRBJ2-7): GAGVSQSPSNKVTEKGKDVELRCDPISGHTALYWYRQSLGQGLEFLIYFQGNSAPDKSGLPSDRFSAERTGGSVSTLTIQRTQQEDSAVYLCASSLASRRSGGSRSSYEQYFGPGTRLTVT.